This TCR beta chain came from a study of human T cells and chemical hapten exposure. Looking at the study overall: Patch tests delivered 0.01% DPC to the upper back and were evaluated at 6 days. Points from the study as a whole: PT1 expanded TCR numbers tracked positively with patch test score. TCRs whose frequency exceeded 1 in 1000 remained the same following DPC sensitization.

Ten or more counts support this clonotype. The antigen is not known. TCRdb itself ran the RACE reads through MiXCR, one entry per CDR3 protein. The sample lists tens of thousands of distinct CDR3 sequences, roughly 10% seen once, with about 6% in the top ten. Per germline, CDR1 DFQATT and CDR2 SNEGSKA (reference sequence). V lost 7 bases, J lost 0 bases, and 13 bases lay in between. This CDR3 is built from 13 residues. Sample time point: pre-sensitization, week 0. Treatment here: therapeutic diphenylcyclopropenone sensitization with weekly scalp DPC. The chain uses TRBV20-1 and TRBJ2-7; D is perhaps TRBD2 (5 bases). The sequencing here drew on whole blood, taken in connection with sensitization to the hapten diphenylcyclopropenone (DPC). This TCR was recovered from a man under 40 with alopecia areata. Some clones in this sample may be carry-over from other donors' samples. CDR3 protein: CSVPGESSYEQYF. CDR3 in DNA: TGCAGTGTACCCGGGGAGAGCTCCTACGAGCAGTACTTC.